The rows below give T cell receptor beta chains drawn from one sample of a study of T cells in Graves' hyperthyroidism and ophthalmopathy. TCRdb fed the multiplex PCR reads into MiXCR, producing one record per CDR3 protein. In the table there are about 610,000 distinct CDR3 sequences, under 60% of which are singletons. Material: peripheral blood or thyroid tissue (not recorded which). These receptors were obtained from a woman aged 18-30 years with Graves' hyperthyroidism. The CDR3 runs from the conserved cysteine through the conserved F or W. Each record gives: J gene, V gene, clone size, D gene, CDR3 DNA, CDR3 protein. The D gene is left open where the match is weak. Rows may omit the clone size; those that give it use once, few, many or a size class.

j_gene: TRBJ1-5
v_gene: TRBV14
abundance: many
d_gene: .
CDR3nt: TGTGCCAGCAGCCAAGAGAACAAGGGGCCGATTCAGCCCCAGCATTTT
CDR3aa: CASSQENKGPIQPQHF

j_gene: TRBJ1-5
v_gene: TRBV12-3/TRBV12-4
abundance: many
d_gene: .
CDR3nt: TGTGCCAGCAGTACCCGGGCCTACAATCAGCCCCAGCATTTT
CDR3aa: CASSTRAYNQPQHF

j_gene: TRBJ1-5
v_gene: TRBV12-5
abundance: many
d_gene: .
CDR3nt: TGTGCTAGTGATCAGGGTGTTGGCAATCAGCCCCAGCATTTT
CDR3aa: CASDQGVGNQPQHF

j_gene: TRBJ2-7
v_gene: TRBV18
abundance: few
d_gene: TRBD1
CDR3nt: TGTGCCAGCTCACCACCCCAGACAGGGGGCTACGAGCAGTACTTC
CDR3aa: CASSPPQTGGYEQYF

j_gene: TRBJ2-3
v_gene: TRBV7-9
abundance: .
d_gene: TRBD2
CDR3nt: TGTGCCAGCAGTCCTAGCGGGGGTAGCACAGATACGCAGTATTTT
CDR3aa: CASSPSGGSTDTQYF

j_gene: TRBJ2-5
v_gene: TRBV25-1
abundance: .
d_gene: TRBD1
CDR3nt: TGTGCCAGCTCACTGAAGAAACAGGGGGCGAAGACCCAGTACTTC
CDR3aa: CASSLKKQGAKTQYF

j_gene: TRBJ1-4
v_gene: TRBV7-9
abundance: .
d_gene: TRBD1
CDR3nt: TGTGCCAGCAGCTTAGGGGGGACAGCGACTAATGAAAAACTGTTTTTT
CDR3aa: CASSLGGTATNEKLFF

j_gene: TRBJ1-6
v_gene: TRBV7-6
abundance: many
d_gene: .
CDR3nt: TGTGCCAGCAGCCGTCGGGCAAGAGCGTATAATTCACCCCTCCACTTT
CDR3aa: CASSRRARAYNSPLHF

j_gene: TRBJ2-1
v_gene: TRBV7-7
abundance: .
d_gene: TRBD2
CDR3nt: TGTGCCAGCAGCTTAGAGCTAGCGGGCCCCTACAATGAGCAGTTCTTC
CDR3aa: CASSLELAGPYNEQFF

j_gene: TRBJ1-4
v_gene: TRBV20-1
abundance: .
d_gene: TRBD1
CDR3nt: TGCAGTGCCCCCAGGAGGACAGGGGCTAATGAAAAACTGTTTTTT
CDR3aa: CSAPRRTGANEKLFF

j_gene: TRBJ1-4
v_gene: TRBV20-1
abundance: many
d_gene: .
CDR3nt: TGCAGTGCTAGAGATAGTCGGCTCGCAACTAATGAAAAACTGTTTTTT
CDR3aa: CSARDSRLATNEKLFF

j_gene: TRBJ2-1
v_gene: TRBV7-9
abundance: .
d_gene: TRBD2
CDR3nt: TGTGCCAGCATCAGATCCCCTAGCGGGAGTCGGGACAATGAGCAGTTCTTC
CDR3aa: CASIRSPSGSRDNEQFF

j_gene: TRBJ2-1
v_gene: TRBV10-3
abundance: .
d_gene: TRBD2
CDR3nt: TGTGCCATCAGTGACCAGACTAGCGATCACAATGAGCAGTTCTTC
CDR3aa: CAISDQTSDHNEQFF

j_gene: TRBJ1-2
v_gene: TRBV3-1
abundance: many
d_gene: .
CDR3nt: TGTGCCAGCAGCCAAGGTCGTGGCTTCGGCTACACCTTC
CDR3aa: CASSQGRGFGYTF

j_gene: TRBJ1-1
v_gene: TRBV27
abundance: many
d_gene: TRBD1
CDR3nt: TGTGCCAGCAGATACAGGGGCGAGAACACTGAAGCTTTCTTT
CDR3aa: CASRYRGENTEAFF

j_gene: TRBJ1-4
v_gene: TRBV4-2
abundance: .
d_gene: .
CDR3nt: TGTGCCAGCAGCCCAGCAACCCAGGTAGAACTGTTTTTT
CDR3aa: CASSPATQVELFF

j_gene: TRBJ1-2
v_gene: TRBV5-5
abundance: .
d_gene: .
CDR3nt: TGTGCCAGCAGCCCCGCAGGGTCTCTAGCAGCTAACTATGGCTACACCTTC
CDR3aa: CASSPAGSLAANYGYTF

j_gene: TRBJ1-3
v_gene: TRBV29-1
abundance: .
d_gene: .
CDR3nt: TGCAGCGTTGAAGACGGGCATAACTCTGGAAACACCATATATTTT
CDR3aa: CSVEDGHNSGNTIYF

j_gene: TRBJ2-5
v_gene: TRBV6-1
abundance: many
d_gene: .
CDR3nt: TGTGCCAGCAGTGAAGACCCGGTTGAGGGAACCCAGTACTTC
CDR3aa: CASSEDPVEGTQYF

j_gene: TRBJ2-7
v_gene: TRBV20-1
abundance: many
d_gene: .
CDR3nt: TGCAGTGCTAGAGATCTTGGGGGCTCCTACGAGCAGTACTTC
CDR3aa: CSARDLGGSYEQYF

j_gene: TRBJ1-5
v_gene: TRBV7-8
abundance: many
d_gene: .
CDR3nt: TGTGCCAGCAGCTTCAGTCCTAATCAGCCCCAGCATTTT
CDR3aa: CASSFSPNQPQHF

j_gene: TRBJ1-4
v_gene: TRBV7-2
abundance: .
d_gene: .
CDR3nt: TGTGCCAGCAGTCGATCGGGGGTAACGAGGGAAAAACTGTTTTTT
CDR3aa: CASSRSGVTREKLFF

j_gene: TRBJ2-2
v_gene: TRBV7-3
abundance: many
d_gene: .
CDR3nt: TGTGCCAGCTCCCGTAGCGCCGGGGAGCTGTTTTTT
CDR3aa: CASSRSAGELFF

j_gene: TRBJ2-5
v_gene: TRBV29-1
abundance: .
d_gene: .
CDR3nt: TGCAGCGTTGACAGCAGGGACGCAGAGACCCAGTACTTC
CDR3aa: CSVDSRDAETQYF

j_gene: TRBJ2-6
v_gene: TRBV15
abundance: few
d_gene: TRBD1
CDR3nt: TGTGCCACCAGCACTTCGGGACAGGGGGCCTCTGGGGCCAACGTCCTGACTTTC
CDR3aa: CATSTSGQGASGANVLTF

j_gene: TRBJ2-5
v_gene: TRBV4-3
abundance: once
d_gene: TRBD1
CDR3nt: TGCGCCAGCAGCCAAGTGCCGGGACAGGGAGGTGAAGAGACCCAGTACTTC
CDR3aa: CASSQVPGQGGEETQYF

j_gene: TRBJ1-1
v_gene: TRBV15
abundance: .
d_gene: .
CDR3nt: TGTGCCACCAGCAGAGAGACGATCACTGAAGCTTTCTTT
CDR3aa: CATSRETITEAFF

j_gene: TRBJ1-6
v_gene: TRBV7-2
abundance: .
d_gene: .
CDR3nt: TGTGCCAGCAGCTTGCAGGACCCGGGTGGCAATTCACCCCTCCACTTT
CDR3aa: CASSLQDPGGNSPLHF

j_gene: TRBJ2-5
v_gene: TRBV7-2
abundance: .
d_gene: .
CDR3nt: TGTGCCAGCAGTGCTAGGACTGGGGCGTCAGAGACCCAGTACTTC
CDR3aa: CASSARTGASETQYF

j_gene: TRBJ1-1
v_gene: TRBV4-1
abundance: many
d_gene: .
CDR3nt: TGCGCCAGCAGCCAAGAAGGGGCTGGGAGGACTGAAGCTTTCTTT
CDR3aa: CASSQEGAGRTEAFF

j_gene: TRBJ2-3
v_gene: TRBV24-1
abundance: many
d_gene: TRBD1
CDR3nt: TGTGCCACCAGGGGAACAGGGGCGACGGGGACAGATACGCAGTATTTT
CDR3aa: CATRGTGATGTDTQYF

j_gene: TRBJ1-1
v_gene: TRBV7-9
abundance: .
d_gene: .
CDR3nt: TGTGCCAGCAGCTTATATGGGACTGAAGCTTTCTTT
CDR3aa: CASSLYGTEAFF

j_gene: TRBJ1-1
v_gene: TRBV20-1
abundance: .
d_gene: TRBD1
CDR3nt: TGCAGTGCTAGGGGGGGACAGGGGGATCCTGAAGCTTTCTTT
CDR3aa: CSARGGQGDPEAFF

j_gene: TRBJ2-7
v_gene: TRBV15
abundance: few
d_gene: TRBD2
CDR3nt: TGTGCCACGGGAGACGGTAGCGGGTACAATGAGCAGTACTTC
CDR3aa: CATGDGSGYNEQYF

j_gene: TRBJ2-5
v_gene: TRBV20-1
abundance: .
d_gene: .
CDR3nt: TGCAGTGTAACTAGTGGTGAGACCCAGTACTTC
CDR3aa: CSVTSGETQYF

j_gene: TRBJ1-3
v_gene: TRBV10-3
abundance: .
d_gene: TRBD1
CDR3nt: TGTGCCATCAGTCGGTCACCGGACAGGGTGACTGGAAACACCATATATTTT
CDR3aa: CAISRSPDRVTGNTIYF

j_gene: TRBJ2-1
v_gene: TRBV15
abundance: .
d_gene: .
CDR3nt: TGTGCCGCCAGCAGCTTGGGGGGCAGATACTCCTACGAGCAGTTCTTC
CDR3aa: CAASSLGGRYSYEQFF

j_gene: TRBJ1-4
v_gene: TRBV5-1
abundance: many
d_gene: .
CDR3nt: TGCGCCAGCAGCTTGTCTACCACCCCAACTAATGAAAAACTGTTTTTT
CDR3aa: CASSLSTTPTNEKLFF

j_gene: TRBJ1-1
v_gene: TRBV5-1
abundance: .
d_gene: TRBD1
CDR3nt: TGCGCCAGCAGCTGGACAGGGCAAGCTTTCTTT
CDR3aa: CASSWTGQAFF

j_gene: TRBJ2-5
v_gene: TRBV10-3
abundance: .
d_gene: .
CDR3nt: TGTGCCATCAGTCCGGACAGTCTTGCCGAGACCCAGTACTTC
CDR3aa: CAISPDSLAETQYF

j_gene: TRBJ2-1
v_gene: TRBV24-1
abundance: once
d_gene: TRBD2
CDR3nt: TGTGCCACCAGTGATTCTAGCGGGAGGGCCGGATCCCGCTACAATGAGCAGTGCTTC
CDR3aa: CATSDSSGRAGSRYNEQCF

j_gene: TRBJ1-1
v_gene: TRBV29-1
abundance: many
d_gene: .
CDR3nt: TGCAGCTCCGAAGGGGCAGAGAACACTGAAGCTTTCTTT
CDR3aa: CSSEGAENTEAFF

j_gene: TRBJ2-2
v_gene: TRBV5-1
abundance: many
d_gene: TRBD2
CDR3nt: TGCGCCAGCAGCTTTAGCGGGAGGGAGAACACCGGGGAGCTGTTTTTT
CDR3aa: CASSFSGRENTGELFF

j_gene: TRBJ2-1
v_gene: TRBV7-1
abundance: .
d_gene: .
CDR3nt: TGTGCCAGCAGTACCAGGGAAATCACCTACAATGAGCAGTTCTTC
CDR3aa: CASSTREITYNEQFF

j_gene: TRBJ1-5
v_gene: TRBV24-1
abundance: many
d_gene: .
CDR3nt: TGTGCCACCAGTGCCTCTCGGGGGGACGGCAATCAGCCCCAGCATTTT
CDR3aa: CATSASRGDGNQPQHF

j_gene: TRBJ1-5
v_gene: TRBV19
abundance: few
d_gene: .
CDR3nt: TGTGCCAGTAGTCCCAACAGGGTGAGCAATCAGCCCCAGCATTTT
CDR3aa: CASSPNRVSNQPQHF

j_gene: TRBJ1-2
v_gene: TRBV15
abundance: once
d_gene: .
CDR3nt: TGTGCCACCAGCAGCTTATCCGGGACGGATGGCTACACCTTC
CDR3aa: CATSSLSGTDGYTF

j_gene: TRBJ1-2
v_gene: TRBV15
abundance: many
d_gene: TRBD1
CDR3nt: TGTGCCACCGAGGAACAGGGGGCCTATGGCTACACCTTC
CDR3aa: CATEEQGAYGYTF

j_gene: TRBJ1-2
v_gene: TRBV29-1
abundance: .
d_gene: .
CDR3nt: TGCAGCGTTGAGTTATCAGGGGGCTACACCTTC
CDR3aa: CSVELSGGYTF

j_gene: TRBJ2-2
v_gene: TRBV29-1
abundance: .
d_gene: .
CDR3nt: TGCAGCGTTGACAGGGGGGGGTTCACCGGGGAGCTGTTTTTT
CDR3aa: CSVDRGGFTGELFF

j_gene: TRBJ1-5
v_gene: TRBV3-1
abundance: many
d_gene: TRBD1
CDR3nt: TGTGCCAGCAGCCGGACAGGGTATAGCAATCAGCCCCAGCATTTT
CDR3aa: CASSRTGYSNQPQHF

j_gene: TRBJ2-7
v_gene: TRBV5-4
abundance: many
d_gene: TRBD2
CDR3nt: TGTGCCAGCAGCTTGGGGGGCGGGAGCCCCCGTCTAATCGACGAGCAGTACTTC
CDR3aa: CASSLGGGSPRLIDEQYF

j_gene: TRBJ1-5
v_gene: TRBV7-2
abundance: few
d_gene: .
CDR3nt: TGTGCCAGCAGCTTTAGGCCAGGGGAGACCCAGCATTTT
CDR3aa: CASSFRPGETQHF

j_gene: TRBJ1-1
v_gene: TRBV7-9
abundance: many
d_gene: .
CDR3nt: TGTGCCAGCAGCTTTAGTATGGTGAACACTGAAGCTTTCTTT
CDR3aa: CASSFSMVNTEAFF

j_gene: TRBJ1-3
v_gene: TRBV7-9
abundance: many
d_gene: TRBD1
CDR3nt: TGTGCCAGCAGCCCCGGACAGGGCCGATTTGGTGGAAACACCATATATTTT
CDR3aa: CASSPGQGRFGGNTIYF

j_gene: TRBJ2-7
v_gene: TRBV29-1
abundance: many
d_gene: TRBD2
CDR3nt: TGCAGCGCCCGACTAGCGGGAGCTCCCTCCTACGAGCAGTACTTC
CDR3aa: CSARLAGAPSYEQYF

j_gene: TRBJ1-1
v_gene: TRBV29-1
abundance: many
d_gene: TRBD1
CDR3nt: TGCAGCGTCGGGACAGGGGACATGAACACTGAAGCTTTCTTT
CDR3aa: CSVGTGDMNTEAFF

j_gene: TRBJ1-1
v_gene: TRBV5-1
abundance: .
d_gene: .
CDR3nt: TGCGCCAGCAGCTGGGGGGGCAGGGGATTTTTTACTGAAGCTTTCTTT
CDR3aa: CASSWGGRGFFTEAFF